This TCR beta chain appears in the sequencing data of a study of blood T cells in healthy people across ages. Trimming cost V 5 bases and J 1 base, with 8 bases left between them. Germline CDR1 is GTSNPN and CDR2 is SVGIG (reference sequence). The CDR3 extends over 12 amino acids. The use of a sample-barcoded 5' primer and a J-beta primer mix characterized a second PCR of roughly 6 to 11 cycles. TCRdb reprocessed the 5' RACE reads with MiXCR, giving one entry per CDR3 protein. This table has about a million distinct CDR3 sequences, around 48% appearing once. The specimen was blood. The origin of this receptor is a man aged 30 to 39 in good health. This rearrangement joins TRBV30 to TRBJ2-5; D unresolved. CDR3: CAWSIGQETQYF. The CDR3 region has the DNA TGTGCCTGGTCGATCGGCCAAGAGACCCAGTACTTC. Full variable domain (outside the CDR3, taken from reference TRBV30 and TRBJ2-5): SQTIHQWPATLVQPVGSPLSLECTVEGTSNPNLYWYRQAAGRGLQLLFYSVGIGQISSEVPQNLSASRPQDRQFILSSKKLLLSDSGFYLCAWSIGQETQYFGPGTRLLVL.